Sequencing of this T cell receptor (beta chain) was carried out in a study of cytomegalovirus exposure and HLA in healthy donors. Study-level information: Assignment to the Caucasian-associated ancestry cluster applied to around 76% of the approximately 360 genotyped donors.

Findings of the study overall: Later work associated roughly 17,000 TCR beta sequences with HLA alleles at 0.05 false discovery rate. Only CMV serostatus was available as immune exposure information.

This CDR3 region has 17 residues. Trimming left V 0 bases short and J 2 bases short, with 12 bases between. CDR1 and CDR2 from the germline V gene are SGHRS and YFSETQ. Worth noting for this clone: What it binds is unknown.

In the PCR, 60 Vbeta and 13 Jbeta primers were used. Sequencing was performed with immunoSEQ multiplex PCR; in TCRdb, only in-frame clones are kept and a portion is missing. The table records under 150,000 clones, around 77% of them present only once. This cohort consisted of healthy bone marrow donors. This chain joins TRBV5-1 and TRBJ2-6; D is possibly TRBD1 (5 bases). Sequenced: PBMCs. The sequence derives from a man aged 50-60 years in good health and CMV-seronegative. Here the CDR3 reads CASSLASRGTGANVLTF. The CDR3, as DNA: TGCGCCAGCAGCTTGGCATCAAGGGGAACTGGGGCCAACGTCCTGACTTTC.